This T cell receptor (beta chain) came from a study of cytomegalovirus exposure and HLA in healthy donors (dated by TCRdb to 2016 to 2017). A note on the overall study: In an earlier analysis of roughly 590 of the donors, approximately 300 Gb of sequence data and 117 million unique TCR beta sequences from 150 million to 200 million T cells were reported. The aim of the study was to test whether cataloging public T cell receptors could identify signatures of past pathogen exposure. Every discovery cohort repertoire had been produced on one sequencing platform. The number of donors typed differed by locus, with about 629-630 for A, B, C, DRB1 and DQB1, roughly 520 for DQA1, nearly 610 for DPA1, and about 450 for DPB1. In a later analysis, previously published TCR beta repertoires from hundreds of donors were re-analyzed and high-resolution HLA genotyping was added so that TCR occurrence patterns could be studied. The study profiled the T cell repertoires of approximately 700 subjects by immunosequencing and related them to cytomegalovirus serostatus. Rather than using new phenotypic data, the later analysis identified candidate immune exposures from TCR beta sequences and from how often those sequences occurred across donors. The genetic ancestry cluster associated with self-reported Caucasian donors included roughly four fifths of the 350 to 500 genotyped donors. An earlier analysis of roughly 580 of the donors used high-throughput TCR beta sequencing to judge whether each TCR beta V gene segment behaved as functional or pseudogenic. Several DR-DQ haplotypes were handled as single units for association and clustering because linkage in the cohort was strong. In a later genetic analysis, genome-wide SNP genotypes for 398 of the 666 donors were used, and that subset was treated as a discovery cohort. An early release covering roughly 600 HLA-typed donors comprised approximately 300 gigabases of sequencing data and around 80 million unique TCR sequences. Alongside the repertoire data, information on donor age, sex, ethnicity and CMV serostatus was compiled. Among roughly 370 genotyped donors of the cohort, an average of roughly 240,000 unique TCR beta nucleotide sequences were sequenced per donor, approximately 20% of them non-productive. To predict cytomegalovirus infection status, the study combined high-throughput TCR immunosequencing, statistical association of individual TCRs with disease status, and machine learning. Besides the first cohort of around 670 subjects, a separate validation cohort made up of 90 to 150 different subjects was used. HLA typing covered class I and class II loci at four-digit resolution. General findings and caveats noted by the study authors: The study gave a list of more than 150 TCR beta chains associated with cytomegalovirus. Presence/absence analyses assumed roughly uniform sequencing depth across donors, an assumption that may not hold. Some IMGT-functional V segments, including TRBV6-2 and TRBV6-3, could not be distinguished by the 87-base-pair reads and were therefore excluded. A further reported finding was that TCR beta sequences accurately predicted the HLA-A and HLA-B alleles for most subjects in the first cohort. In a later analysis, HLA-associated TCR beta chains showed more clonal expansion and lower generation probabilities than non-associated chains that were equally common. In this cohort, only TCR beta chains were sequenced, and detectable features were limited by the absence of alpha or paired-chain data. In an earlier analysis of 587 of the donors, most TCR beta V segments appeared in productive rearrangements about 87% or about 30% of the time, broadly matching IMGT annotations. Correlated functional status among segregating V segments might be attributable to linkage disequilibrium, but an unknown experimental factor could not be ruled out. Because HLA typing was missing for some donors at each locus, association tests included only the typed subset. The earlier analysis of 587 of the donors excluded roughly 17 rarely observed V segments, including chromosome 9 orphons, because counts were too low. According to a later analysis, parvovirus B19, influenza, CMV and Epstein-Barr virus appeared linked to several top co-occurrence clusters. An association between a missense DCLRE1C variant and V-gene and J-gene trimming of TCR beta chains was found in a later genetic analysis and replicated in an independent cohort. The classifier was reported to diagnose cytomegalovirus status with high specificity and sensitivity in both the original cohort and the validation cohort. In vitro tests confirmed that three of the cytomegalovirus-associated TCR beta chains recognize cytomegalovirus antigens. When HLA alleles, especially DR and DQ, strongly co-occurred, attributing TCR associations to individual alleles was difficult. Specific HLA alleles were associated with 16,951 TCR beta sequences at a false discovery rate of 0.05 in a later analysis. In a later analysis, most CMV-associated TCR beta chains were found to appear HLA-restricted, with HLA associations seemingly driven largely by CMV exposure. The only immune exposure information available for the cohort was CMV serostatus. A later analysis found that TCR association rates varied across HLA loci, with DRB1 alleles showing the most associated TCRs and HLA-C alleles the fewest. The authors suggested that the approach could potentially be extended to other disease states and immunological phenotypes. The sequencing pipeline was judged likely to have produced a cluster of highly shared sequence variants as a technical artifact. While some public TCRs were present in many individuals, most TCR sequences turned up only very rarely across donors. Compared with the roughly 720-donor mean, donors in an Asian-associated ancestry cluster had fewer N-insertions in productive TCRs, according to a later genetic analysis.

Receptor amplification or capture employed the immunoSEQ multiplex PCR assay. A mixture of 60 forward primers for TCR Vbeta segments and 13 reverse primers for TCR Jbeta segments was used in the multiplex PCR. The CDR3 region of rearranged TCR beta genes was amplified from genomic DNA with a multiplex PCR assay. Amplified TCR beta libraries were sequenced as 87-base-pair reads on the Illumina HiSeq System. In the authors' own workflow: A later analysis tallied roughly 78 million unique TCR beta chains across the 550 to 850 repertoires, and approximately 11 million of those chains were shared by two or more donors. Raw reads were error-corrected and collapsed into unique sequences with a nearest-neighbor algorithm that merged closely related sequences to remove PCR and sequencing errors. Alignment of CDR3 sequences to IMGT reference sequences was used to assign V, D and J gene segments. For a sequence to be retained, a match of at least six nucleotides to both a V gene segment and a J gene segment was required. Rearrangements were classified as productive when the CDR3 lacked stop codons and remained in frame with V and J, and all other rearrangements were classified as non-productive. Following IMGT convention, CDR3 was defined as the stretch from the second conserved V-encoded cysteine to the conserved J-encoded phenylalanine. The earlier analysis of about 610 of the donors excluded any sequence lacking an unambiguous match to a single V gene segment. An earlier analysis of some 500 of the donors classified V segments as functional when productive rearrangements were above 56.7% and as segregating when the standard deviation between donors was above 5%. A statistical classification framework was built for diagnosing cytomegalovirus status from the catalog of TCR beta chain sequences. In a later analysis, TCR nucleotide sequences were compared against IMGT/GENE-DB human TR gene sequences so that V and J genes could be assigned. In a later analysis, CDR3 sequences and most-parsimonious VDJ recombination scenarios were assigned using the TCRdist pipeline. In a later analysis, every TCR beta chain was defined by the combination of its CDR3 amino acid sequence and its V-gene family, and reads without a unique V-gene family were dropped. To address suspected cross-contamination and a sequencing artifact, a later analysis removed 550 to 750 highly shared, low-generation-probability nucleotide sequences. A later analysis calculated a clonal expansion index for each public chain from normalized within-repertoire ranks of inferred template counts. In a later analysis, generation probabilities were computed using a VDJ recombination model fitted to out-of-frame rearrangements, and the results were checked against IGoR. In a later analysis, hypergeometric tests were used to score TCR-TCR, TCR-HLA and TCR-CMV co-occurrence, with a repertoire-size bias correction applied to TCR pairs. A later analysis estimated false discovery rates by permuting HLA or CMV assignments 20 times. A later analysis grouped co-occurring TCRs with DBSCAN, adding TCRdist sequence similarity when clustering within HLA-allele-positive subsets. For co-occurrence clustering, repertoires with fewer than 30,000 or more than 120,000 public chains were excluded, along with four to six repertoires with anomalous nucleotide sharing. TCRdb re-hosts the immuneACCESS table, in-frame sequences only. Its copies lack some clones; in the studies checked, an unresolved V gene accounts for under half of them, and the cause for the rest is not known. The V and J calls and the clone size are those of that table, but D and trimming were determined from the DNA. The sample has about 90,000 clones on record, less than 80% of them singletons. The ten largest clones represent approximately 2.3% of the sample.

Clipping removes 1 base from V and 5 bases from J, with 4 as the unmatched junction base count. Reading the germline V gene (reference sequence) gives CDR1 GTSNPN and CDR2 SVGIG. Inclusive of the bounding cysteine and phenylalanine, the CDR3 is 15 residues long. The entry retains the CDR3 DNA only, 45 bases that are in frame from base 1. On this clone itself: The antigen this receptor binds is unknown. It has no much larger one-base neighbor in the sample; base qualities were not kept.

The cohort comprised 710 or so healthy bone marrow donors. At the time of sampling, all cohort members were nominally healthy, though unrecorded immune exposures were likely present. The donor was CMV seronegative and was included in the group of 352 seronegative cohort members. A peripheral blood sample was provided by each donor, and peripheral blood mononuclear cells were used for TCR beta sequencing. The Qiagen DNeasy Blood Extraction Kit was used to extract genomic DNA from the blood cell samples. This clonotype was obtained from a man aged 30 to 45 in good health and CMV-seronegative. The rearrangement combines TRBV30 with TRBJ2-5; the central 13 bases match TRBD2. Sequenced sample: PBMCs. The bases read TGTGCCTGGAGTGGGACTAGCGGGGGCAGGGAGACCCAGTACTTC. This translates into CAWSGTSGGRETQYF.